The 16 T cell receptor beta chains reported below all come from one sample, sequenced in a study of control samples from healthy donors and cancer patients. The data were produced by immunoSEQ multiplex PCR, yet TCRdb's version contains in-frame clones alone and is incomplete. This sample has some 130,000 clones, with around 93% found just once. The sample comprised blood. These receptors originate from a woman aged 50 to 65 in good health.

The chain couples TRBV28 to TRBJ1-6; TRBD1 matches 9 bases. The CDR3 spans 14 residues. V trimming: 8 bases; J trimming: 11 bases; junction bases outside the gene matches: 10. The V gene's germline CDR1 is MDHEN and CDR2 SYDVKM. The DNA for the CDR3 is TGTGCCAGCCTTGGGACAGGGCCATATCCACCCCTCCACTTT. Translated: CASLGTGPYPPLHF.

This rearrangement joins TRBV4-1 to TRBJ1-2; 10 bases agree with TRBD1. This CDR3 has 16 amino acids. V lost 3 bases to trimming and J lost 4 bases; unmatched junction nucleotides: 8. Germline assignment: CDR1 MGHRA and CDR2 YSYEKL. CDR3 amino acids: CASSHSRDRGVYGYTF. The CDR3 DNA sequence: TGCGCCAGCAGCCATAGCCGGGACAGGGGAGTCTATGGCTACACCTTC.

The V call is TRBV19, the J call TRBJ1-1; no clear D. The CDR3 is made up of 13 amino acids. The V gene lost 3 bases and the J gene lost 0 bases, with 5 bases spanning the gap. From germline, CDR1 is LNHDA and CDR2 SQIVND (reference sequence). CDR3 sequence: CASSIEVNTEAFF. The CDR3 DNA follows: TGTGCCAGTAGTATTGAAGTGAACACTGAAGCTTTCTTT.

The chain has TRBV29-1 and TRBJ2-1; tentative D call: TRBD2 (5 bases). V was shortened by 4 bases and J by 8 bases, with 6 bases between the two germline ends. The length of the CDR3 is 10 residues. CDR1 SQVTM and CDR2 ANQGSEA come from the germline V gene. As DNA, the CDR3 is TGCAGCGTTGCGGAGGATGAGCAGTTCTTC. Amino acid sequence: CSVAEDEQFF.

CDR3 in DNA: TGCGCCAGCAGTGCGGCTAGCGGGGGGGCGTTCGTCACAGATACGCAGTATTTT. Protein product: CASSAASGGAFVTDTQYF. V usage is TRBV10-2 and J usage is TRBJ2-3; 12 nucleotides line up with TRBD2. The CDR3 covers 18 residues. The J segment lost 2 bases and the V segment lost 4 bases, leaving 10 bases of the junction unmatched. Per germline, CDR1 WSHSY and CDR2 SAAADI.

The V call is TRBV7-9, the J call TRBJ1-2; tentatively, D is TRBD1 (6 bases). V was pared by 0 bases and J by 3 bases, with 14 bases between. The CDR3 extends over 16 amino acids. CDR1 and CDR2 (germline): SEHNR, FQNEAQ (reference sequence). The chain's CDR3 is CASSLASGRGDYGYTF. CDR3 DNA: TGTGCCAGCAGCTTAGCGTCGGGGAGGGGGGACTATGGCTACACCTTC.

The J gene is TRBJ2-5, the V gene TRBV6-2 or TRBV6-3; a possible D gene is TRBD2 (5 bases). The CDR3 is 13 residues long. Looked up from germline, CDR1 is MNHEY and CDR2 is SVGEGT. V was clipped by 3 bases and J by 5 bases, with 10 bases between them. CDR3: CASSYGWRETQYF. The DNA of the CDR3 is TGTGCCAGCAGTTATGGCTGGAGGGAGACCCAGTACTTC.

The V call is TRBV6-1, the J call TRBJ1-2, with no clear D. The CDR3 is 16 residues long. Per germline, CDR1 MNHNS and CDR2 SASEGT. V shed 4 bases and J shed 4 bases, with 19 bases lying between them. The CDR3 nucleotides read TGTGCCAGCAGTGGGTCAGGAGGCCCCGGGCTCTATGGCTACACCTTC. Translating it yields CASSGSGGPGLYGYTF.

This clone was seen a few times. The rearrangement uses TRBV10-3 and TRBJ1-1, with TRBD1 identical over 8 bases. The CDR3 is 15 amino acids. V shed 7 bases, J shed 1 base, and the junction held 8 bases outside the gene matches. The germline CDR1 and CDR2 sequences are ENHRY and SYGVKD. CDR3 DNA sequence: TGTGCCATCAAGGACAGGGACGGTCCGAACACTGAAGCTTTCTTT. Amino acid sequence: CAIKDRDGPNTEAFF.

The gene calls are TRBV3-1 (or the pseudogene TRBV3-2) and TRBJ2-6; unclear D gene. CDR1 LGHDT and CDR2 YNNKEL come from the germline V gene (reference sequence). The CDR3 spans 17 residues. Trimming stripped 1 base from V and 1 base from J, with 11 bases between. This CDR3 is CASSQGALFSGANVLTF. As DNA, the CDR3 is TGTGCCAGCAGCCAAGGGGCTCTCTTTTCTGGGGCCAACGTCCTGACTTTC.

The chain links TRBV27 to TRBJ2-3; D is ambiguous. Per the germline V gene, CDR1 is MNHEY and CDR2 is SMNVEV (reference sequence). V lost 6 bases and J lost 4, with 5 bases in between. CDR3 length: 11 amino acids. DNA of the CDR3: TGTGCCAGCAGCACCTCAGATACGCAGTATTTT. This sequence encodes CASSTSDTQYF.

To note about this clone: The sample has other DNA sequences that encode this CDR3 too. The CDR3 spells CASSRRGNTGELFF. CDR3 coding DNA: TGTGCCAGCAGCCGGCGGGGGAATACCGGGGAGCTGTTTTTT. The chain employs TRBV11-2 and TRBJ2-2, with TRBD2 matching 7 bases. V lost 5 bases to trimming and J lost 5 bases; unmatched junction nucleotides: 5. Germline CDR1 and CDR2: SGHAT and FQNNGV. The CDR3 is 14 amino acids. The whole variable domain, filled in from reference TRBV11-2 and TRBJ2-2, reads EAGVAQSPRYKIIEKRQSVAFWCNPISGHATLYWYQQILGQGPKLLIQFQNNGVVDDSQLPKDRFSAERLKGVDSTLKIQPAKLEDSAVYLCASSRRGNTGELFFGEGSRLTVL.

This sequence joins TRBV5-6 and TRBJ2-7; no definite D call. This CDR3 has 15 amino acids. Germline CDR1 SGHDT, CDR2 YYEEEE. V was cut by 2 bases and J by 3 bases, with 15 bases left in between. The CDR3, as DNA: TGTGCCAGCAGCTTCCTGGGTAGAACCAACTACGAGCAGTACTTC. It translates to CASSFLGRTNYEQYF.

The V call is TRBV18, the J call TRBJ2-7; D uncertain. V gave up 3 bases and J gave up 0 bases, with 3 bases separating them. The CDR3 is made up of 12 amino acids. Germline lookup yields CDR1 KGHSH and CDR2 LQKENI. The CDR3 protein is CASSPPSYEQYF. The CDR3 bases are TGTGCCAGCTCACCGCCCTCCTACGAGCAGTACTTC.

The chain links TRBV10-2 to TRBJ1-1, with D possibly matching TRBD1 (6 bases). The V gene lost 2 bases and the J gene lost 4 bases, with 11 bases spanning the gap. CDR1 WSHSY and CDR2 SAAADI come from the germline V gene. The CDR3 length is 14 residues. DNA for the CDR3: TGCGCCAGCAGTGAGCAGGGAGGGGGCACTGAAGCTTTCTTT. Its translation is CASSEQGGGTEAFF.

The chain joins TRBV16 to TRBJ1-1, with D perhaps TRBD1 (6 bases). This CDR3 is 15 amino acids long. Germline CDR1 reads KGHSY; CDR2 reads FQNENV. V was clipped by 2 bases and J by 0 bases, with 10 bases between them. Written as DNA, the CDR3 is TGTGCCAGCAGCCAACTACAGGGTTTGAACACTGAAGCTTTCTTT. This encodes CASSQLQGLNTEAFF. Full variable domain (rest looked up from reference TRBV16 and TRBJ1-1): GEEVAQTPKHLVRGEGQKAKLYCAPIKGHSYVFWYQQVLKNEFKFLISFQNENVFDETGMPKERFSAKCLPNSPCSLEIQATKLEDSAVYFCASSQLQGLNTEAFFGQGTRLTVV.